These 9 T cell receptor beta chains were sequenced from one sample in a study of chemoradiotherapy in HPV16-positive cancers. Sequencing was performed with immunoSEQ multiplex PCR; in TCRdb, only in-frame clones are kept and a portion is missing. Of over 30,000 clones in the sample, about 88% are singletons; the top ten hold about 2.1%. The sample in question was blood, obtained from a patient who underwent chemoradiotherapy. Receptors originate from a human donor with HPV-associated anogenital cancer.

The chain recombines TRBV7-3 with TRBJ2-1; TRBD2 matches at 14 bases. The germline V gene has CDR1 SGHTA and CDR2 FQGTGA. The CDR3 is made up of 18 amino acids. The J segment lost 0 bases and the V segment lost 5 bases, leaving 6 bases of the junction unmatched. In DNA, the CDR3 is TGTGCCAGCAGCCCGGGACTAGCGGGGGATAGCTCCTACAATGAGCAGTTCTTC. This codes for CASSPGLAGDSSYNEQFF.

J is TRBJ1-2 and V is TRBV9; D possibly corresponds to TRBD1 (5 bases). This CDR3 contains 12 residues. Germline V gene sequence: CDR1 SGDLS, CDR2 YYNGEE. Trimming shortened V by 0 bases and J by 8 bases, and 8 bases separated the two germline ends. The CDR3 protein is CASSVAGGGYTF. Here the CDR3 DNA reads TGTGCCAGCAGCGTAGCGGGGGGGGGCTACACCTTC.

The chain is built from TRBV5-4 and TRBJ1-1, with 7 bases matching TRBD1. The CDR3 totals 14 residues. Germline V gene sequence: CDR1 SGHNT, CDR2 YYREEE (reference sequence). The V segment lost 4 bases and the J segment 1 base; nucleotides outside the gene matches: 4. The CDR3 is CASSGGQRNTEAFF. The CDR3 bases are TGTGCCAGCAGCGGGGGACAGCGGAACACTGAAGCTTTCTTT.

J is TRBJ2-3 and V is TRBV7-6, with D unclear. With 4 bases removed from V and 5 bases from J, the gap between germline ends came to 4 bases. The germline CDR1 and CDR2 sequences are SGHVS and FNYEAQ. The CDR3 is 11 amino acids. The CDR3 coding sequence is TGTGCCAGCAGCTCCGAAGATACGCAGTATTTT. Its protein product is CASSSEDTQYF.

The chain uses TRBV19 and TRBJ1-2; D is possibly TRBD1 (5 bases). The CDR3 length is 12 residues. The germline V gene has CDR1 LNHDA and CDR2 SQIVND (reference sequence). V was shortened by 4 bases and J by 4 bases, with 7 bases between the two germline ends. The CDR3 DNA is TGTGCCAGTAGTACGGACACCTATGGCTACACCTTC. This encodes CASSTDTYGYTF.

J is TRBJ2-1 and V is TRBV19; 11 bases match TRBD2. V lost 4 bases, J lost 6 bases, and 5 bases stayed unmatched. CDR1 is LNHDA and CDR2 is SQIVND in the germline V gene (reference sequence). CDR3 length equals 15 residues. CDR3 DNA sequence: TGTGCCAGTAGTACAACCCTAGCGGGGGGCAATGAGCAGTTCTTC. Its protein product is CASSTTLAGGNEQFF.

This clone showed up just once. The chain is built from TRBV6-6 and TRBJ1-5; D unresolved. Trimming removed 2 bases at V and 3 bases at J, with 8 bases between. This CDR3 comprises 14 residues. The germline gives CDR1 MNHNY, CDR2 SVGAGI (reference sequence). CDR3 nucleotide sequence: TGTGCCAGCAGTTACGGTACGGCCAATCAGCCCCAGCATTTT. Translation gives CASSYGTANQPQHF.

J is TRBJ2-1 and V is TRBV7-2; D possibly corresponds to TRBD2 (5 bases). Germline V gene sequence: CDR1 SGHTA, CDR2 FQGNSA. This CDR3 has 14 amino acids. The V end lost 6 bases, the J end lost 6 bases, and 15 bases lay between the germline ends. The CDR3 bases are TGTGCCAGCAGGCGAGCAACCGGGGTCAATGAGCAGTTCTTC. It encodes CASRRATGVNEQFF.

This chain connects TRBV29-1 to TRBJ1-2; 7 positions agree with TRBD1. Trimming at V came to 1 base and at J to 8 bases, leaving 10 bases not matched to a gene. The CDR3 has 14 residues. The germline gives CDR1 SQVTM, CDR2 ANQGSEA. This chain's CDR3 is CSVEAPTGVWGYTF. The CDR3 nucleotides read TGCAGCGTTGAAGCTCCAACAGGGGTATGGGGCTACACCTTC.